This entry concerns a single T cell receptor beta chain. It lacks a known antigen. Base qualities are missing; no much larger clone stands one base away. This sample was included in a study of stem cell transplantation in POMP-related autoinflammatory disease (dated by TCRdb to about 2021). Describing the broader study: According to the study's hypothesis, the TRB repertoire gets skewed because defective thymoproteasomes impair MHC class I-dependent CD8+ T-cell differentiation and positive selection. Prior to transplant, the patients had CD4+ naive T-cell skewing, low CD8+ T-cell proportions, and decreased T-cell cytokine secretion. To find out how POMP deficiency affects T-cell receptor beta repertoire diversity and CDR3 characteristics, high-throughput TRB sequencing was used. General study outcomes and caveats: A trend toward lower TRB diversity and higher clonality was observed in PRAID patients across all analyzed T-cell subsets. The trend toward lower diversity and increased clonality in PRAID patients was statistically significant only for regulatory T cells. The number of unique TRB V-J gene pairings was restricted in PRAID patients.

Receptor amplification or capture employed the immunoSEQ multiplex PCR assay. In the paper's pipeline: Shannon entropy, which accounts for clonal size distribution, was used to quantify repertoire diversity. Clonotype distribution inequality was measured with the Gini-Simpson index (Simpson_1-D). What TCRdb holds here is the immuneACCESS table cut down to in-frame rearrangements. Part of the clones is not present; checked against another copy, under half of the missing clones reflect an unresolved V gene, and the others are unexplained. V and J calls plus clone size are reproduced from that table; the DNA served to infer D and trimming. In this sample the table shows 1,300 or so clones, about 83% of which occur a single time. The leading ten clones occupy 4% to 5% of the sample. The time point tag for this specimen amounts to: before hematopoietic stem cell transplant. PRAID featured prominent immunodeficiency alongside autoinflammation. T-cell subsets (conventional T cells, CD8+ T cells, regulatory T cells, T follicular helper cells) were sorted before TRB sequencing.

From its cysteine to its phenylalanine, the CDR3 spans 16 amino acids. Only the CDR3 DNA stays, 48 bases, in frame from base 1. V and J are trimmed by 3 bases and 5 bases, and the gene matches miss 9 bases of the junction. Based on the germline V gene, the CDR1 and CDR2 sequences are MGHDK and SYGVNS. The sequence links TRBV25-1 to TRBJ2-5, with TRBD2 matching 10 junction bases. The input for sequencing was CD4+ follicular helper T cells (Tfh) from PBMCs, taken before stem cell transplantation. The sample's cell subset or site label is to be understood as: T follicular helper cells. The TCR sequence derives from a human donor with POMP-related autoinflammation and immune dysregulation (PRAID). The encoded CDR3 is CASSDYSGRRGETQYF. Read as DNA, the sequence is TGTGCCAGCAGTGATTATAGCGGGAGGCGCGGGGAGACCCAGTACTTC.